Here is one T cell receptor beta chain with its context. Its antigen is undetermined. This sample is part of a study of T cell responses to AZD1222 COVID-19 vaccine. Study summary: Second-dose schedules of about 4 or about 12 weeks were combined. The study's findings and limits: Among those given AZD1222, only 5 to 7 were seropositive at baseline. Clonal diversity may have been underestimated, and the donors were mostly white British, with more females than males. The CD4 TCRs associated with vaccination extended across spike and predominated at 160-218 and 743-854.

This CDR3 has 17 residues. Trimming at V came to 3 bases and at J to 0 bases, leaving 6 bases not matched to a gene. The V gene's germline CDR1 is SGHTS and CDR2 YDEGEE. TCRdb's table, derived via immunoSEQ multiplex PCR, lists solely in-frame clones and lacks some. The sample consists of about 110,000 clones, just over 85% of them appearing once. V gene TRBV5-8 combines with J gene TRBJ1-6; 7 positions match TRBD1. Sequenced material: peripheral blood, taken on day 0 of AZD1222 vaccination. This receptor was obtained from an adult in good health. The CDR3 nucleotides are TGTGCCAGCAGCTCGGGACAGCAGAGCTCCTATAATTCACCCCTCCACTTT. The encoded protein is CASSSGQQSSYNSPLHF. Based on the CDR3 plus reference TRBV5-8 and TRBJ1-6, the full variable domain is EAGVTQSPTHLIKTRGQQATLRCSPISGHTSVYWYQQALGLGLQFLLWYDEGEERNRGNFPPRFSGRQFPNYSSELNVNALELEDSALYLCASSSGQQSSYNSPLHFGNGTRLTVT.